This T cell receptor (beta chain) was identified in a study of blood T cells in healthy people across ages. The study, taken as a whole, reports: Unsorted PBMC input precluded a conclusive naive versus antigen-experienced comparison.

About this clonotype: Its target is not known.

Germline CDR1 reads SNHLY; CDR2 reads FYNNEI. The CDR3 runs 12 residues. Trimming removed 3 bases at V and 3 bases at J, with 5 bases between. The total RNA that was extracted per sample amounted to at least 6 micrograms. A sample-barcoded 5' primer and a J-beta primer mix were used in a second PCR of roughly 7 to 12 cycles. TCRdb re-derived calls from the 5' RACE reads in MiXCR, one entry per CDR3 protein. The table shows fewer than 2,000,000 distinct CDR3 sequences, with roughly 30% occurring only once. The receptor was isolated from a woman aged 25 to 39 in good health. What was sequenced was blood. The chain has TRBV2 and TRBJ2-5, with D maybe TRBD2 (5 bases). The CDR3 DNA reads TGTGCCAGCAGTGAGACTAAAGAGACCCAGTACTTC. This codes for CASSETKETQYF. The whole variable domain, remainder taken from reference TRBV2 and TRBJ2-5, is EPEVTQTPSHQVTQMGQEVILRCVPISNHLYFYWYRQILGQKVEFLVSFYNNEISEKSEIFDDQFSVERPDGSNFTLKIRSTKLEDSAMYFCASSETKETQYFGPGTRLLVL.